Listed here are 26 T cell receptor beta chains from one sample, sequenced in a study of Graves' ophthalmopathy and Graves' hyperthyroidism listed by TCRdb under 2018. The sequencing machine was an Illumina HiSeq 2000. For repertoire sequencing, the TCR beta CDR3 regions were amplified from RNA transcripts. HTBI primers and the Qiagen OneStep RT-PCR kit were used in a first-round RT-PCR, which was followed by a second-round multiplex PCR, size selection and purification. TCRdb redid the processing of the public reads, applying fastp at Q25 and MiXCR, and retained in-frame beta chains. Identical CDR3 protein sequences are pooled into one entry, listed with their most common genes and DNA. In all, the sample holds over 450,000 distinct CDR3 sequences, and approximately 14% of those were seen once. The top ten clones comprise over 7.5% of the sample. Source material: blood. These receptors originate from a woman aged 25 to 45 with Graves' ophthalmopathy. Donor details come from another sample of the same person, matched by shared clones.

This clonotype was recorded many times. The chain employs TRBV20-1 and TRBJ2-2, with D possibly matching TRBD2 (6 bases). Trimming removed 6 bases from V and 0 bases from J, with 17 bases in between. Germline values: CDR1 DFQATT, CDR2 SNEGSKA (reference sequence). The CDR3 extends over 16 amino acids. CDR3: CSADRAGIANTGELFF. The DNA of the CDR3 is TGCAGTGCAGACCGAGCGGGTATCGCGAACACCGGGGAGCTGTTTTTT.

In its sample, this clonotype was seen many times. The chain employs TRBV6-1 and TRBJ2-5, with TRBD2 as a possible D gene (5 bases). Germline V gene sequence: CDR1 MNHNS, CDR2 SASEGT. This CDR3 is 12 amino acids long. V was trimmed by 8 bases and J by 5 bases, leaving 12 bases between them. The CDR3 sequence is CASFPGGETQYF. CDR3 in DNA: TGTGCCAGCTTCCCTGGCGGGGAGACCCAGTACTTC.

The table lists this clonotype with many counts. The chain has TRBV27 and TRBJ2-7, with 11 nucleotides matching TRBD2. This CDR3 has 16 amino acids. V was pared by 0 bases and J by 2 bases, with 3 bases of the junction left unmatched. Germline V gives CDR1 MNHEY, CDR2 SMNVEV (reference sequence). As DNA, the CDR3 is TGTGCCAGCAGTTTATCGACTAGCGGGGTGACCTACGAGCAGTACTTC. Amino acids: CASSLSTSGVTYEQYF.

CDR3 coding DNA: TGTGCCTGGAGTGTAACCTGGGAGTACGGTCAGCCCCAGCATTTT. Translating it yields CAWSVTWEYGQPQHF. The rearrangement uses TRBV30 and TRBJ1-5; D ambiguous. Trimming removed 0 bases from V and 6 bases from J, with 15 bases in between. Germline CDR1 is GTSNPN and CDR2 is SVGIG (reference sequence). The CDR3 spans 15 residues.

This clonotype was picked up many times. The rearrangement uses TRBV7-2 and TRBJ1-3; D ambiguous. This CDR3 spans 13 amino acids. Trimming removed 1 base at V and 7 bases at J, with 8 bases between. CDR1 and CDR2 from the germline V gene are SGHTA and FQGNSA. For the CDR3, the DNA is TGTGCCAGCAGCTTAGAGACGAGGAACACCATATATTTT. Its translation: CASSLETRNTIYF.

Comment on this clonotype: This may come from a read error, since a much larger clone is one base off. The chain combines TRBV3-1 with TRBJ2-7; D unclear. Trimming took 1 base from V and 6 from J, leaving 10 bases between them. The germline V gene encodes CDR1 LGHDT and CDR2 YNNKEL (reference sequence). The CDR3 runs to 13 residues. The DNA of the CDR3 is TGTGCCAGCAGCCAAGGCGTAGATCGCGAGCAGTACTTC. Translated: CASSQGVDREQYF.

Ten or more counts support this clonotype. CDR3 loop: CASSYSKEGTSPLHF. As DNA, the CDR3 is TGTGCCAGCAGTTACTCGAAGGAGGGTACTTCACCCCTCCACTTT. The rearrangement joins TRBV6-5 to TRBJ1-6; the D is unclear. Trimming took 0 bases from V and 9 from J, leaving 12 bases between them. Germline V gene data show CDR1 as MNHEY and CDR2 as SVGAGI. The CDR3 is 15 amino acids.

The chain joins TRBV4-1 to TRBJ2-5, with D possibly matching TRBD1 (6 bases). CDR1 is MGHRA and CDR2 is YSYEKL in the germline V gene. V lost 1 base and J 4 bases, leaving 13 bases between the germline ends. This CDR3 has 15 amino acids. The CDR3 region is CASSQAPARGETQYF. CDR3 sequence (DNA): TGCGCCAGCAGCCAAGCGCCCGCCAGGGGAGAGACCCAGTACTTC.

This clonotype was picked up many times. The V and J genes are TRBV2 and TRBJ2-2; TRBD2 aligns across 7 bases. The length of the CDR3 is 16 residues. Germline loops: CDR1 SNHLY, CDR2 FYNNEI. Germline trimming cut 8 bases from V and 0 bases from J; bases unmatched to any gene: 9. The CDR3 sequence: CASAVSGATNTGELFF. The CDR3 bases are TGTGCCAGCGCGGTGAGCGGGGCCACGAACACCGGGGAGCTGTTTTTT.

CDR3 sequence (DNA): TGCGCCAGCAGCCCCTTCCCCCAGGGAGACACCGGGGAGCTGTTTTTT. It encodes CASSPFPQGDTGELFF. The rearrangement joins TRBV4-1 to TRBJ2-2; either TRBD1 or TRBD2 may supply D (5 bases each). Germline CDR1 MGHRA, CDR2 YSYEKL. Trimming shortened V by 4 bases and J by 3 bases, and 15 bases separated the two germline ends. CDR3 size: 16 residues.

This clonotype occurred many times. The V and J genes are TRBV27 and TRBJ1-1, with 7 bases fitting TRBD1. Germline V gene lookup returns CDR1 MNHEY and CDR2 SMNVEV (reference sequence). This CDR3 region has 14 residues. The ends lost 6 bases at V and 4 bases at J; junction bases unmatched: 8. CDR3 sequence reads: CASSPGPGGTEAFF. Written as DNA, the CDR3 is TGTGCCAGCAGCCCGGGTCCAGGGGGCACTGAAGCTTTCTTT.

The sample holds many counts of this clonotype. The gene calls are TRBV6-1 and TRBJ1-2; D is undetermined. Trimming pared 2 bases from V and 3 bases from J, leaving 13 bases between. Germline lookup yields CDR1 MNHNS and CDR2 SASEGT. The CDR3 runs to 15 residues. The CDR3 is CASSEYRPTDYGYTF. The CDR3 DNA reads TGTGCCAGCAGTGAATACCGGCCGACGGACTATGGCTACACCTTC.

This clonotype was seen a single time. A much larger clone lies a single base off, so this may be a read error. Likely a read error: the CDR3 ends without its conserved phenylalanine or tryptophan. The chain combines TRBV28 with TRBJ2-7; 9 bases are shared with TRBD2. The CDR3 has 15 residues. Germline CDR1 is MDHEN and CDR2 is SYDVKM. With 6 bases clipped from V and 2 bases from J, the junction kept 8 bases outside the gene matches. The CDR3 nucleotides read TGTGCCAGCAGAGGTTATAGCGGGGGAACCTACGAGCAGTACTAC. Residues: CASRGYSGGTYEQYY.

This clonotype was recorded at least ten times. CDR3 loop: CASSVDESPSNTEAFF. The CDR3 DNA reads as TGTGCCAGCAGCGTAGATGAGTCGCCATCGAACACTGAAGCTTTCTTT. The gene calls are TRBV9 and TRBJ1-1, with unresolved D. Between the trimmed V and J ends, which lost 0 bases and 1 base, there was a span of 13 bases. Germline CDR1 is SGDLS and CDR2 is YYNGEE. There are 16 residues in the CDR3.

This chain connects TRBV10-3 to TRBJ1-1; TRBD1 matches at 7 bases. Germline trimming cut 10 bases from V and 3 bases from J; bases unmatched to any gene: 11. This CDR3 is 14 amino acids long. The germline V gene encodes CDR1 ENHRY and CDR2 SYGVKD. The CDR3 nucleotides are TGTGCCACTCAGACCGGGACAGCCGACACTGAAGCTTTCTTT. This codes for CATQTGTADTEAFF.

This clonotype occurred a few times. CDR3 in DNA: TGTGCCAGCAGGGACGCACTTTCACCCCTCCACTTT. Translating gives CASRDALSPLHF. This chain links TRBV6-1 with TRBJ1-6; D ambiguous. This CDR3 spans 12 amino acids. Trimming removed 6 bases at V and 9 bases at J, with 9 bases between. In germline, CDR1 is MNHNS, CDR2 SASEGT.

In this sample, this clonotype turned up many times. CDR3 DNA: TGTGCCAGCAGCATAACGACAGGACTTAACTATGGCTACACCTTC. Translated: CASSITTGLNYGYTF. The chain has TRBV11-2 and TRBJ1-2; the D gene is possibly TRBD1 (6 bases). The CDR3 covers 15 residues. Trimming pared 5 bases from V and 1 base from J, leaving 14 bases between. Germline CDR1 is SGHAT and CDR2 is FQNNGV.

Comment on this clonotype: Since a much larger clone is just one base distant, this may be a read error. V is TRBV2 and J is TRBJ1-5; D ambiguous. Germline lookup yields CDR1 SNHLY and CDR2 FYNNEI. Trimming cost V 6 bases and J 0 bases, with 9 bases left between them. CDR3 length: 14 amino acids. The CDR3 is CASRDDGSNQPQHF. The CDR3 coding sequence is TGTGCCAGCAGGGATGACGGTAGCAATCAGCCCCAGCATTTT.

CDR3 bases: TGTGCCAGCAGGGAGCGGACAGGGCAACAAGAGACCCAGTACTTC. This gives the protein CASRERTGQQETQYF. This sequence joins TRBV2 and TRBJ2-5, with TRBD1 matching 8 bases. This CDR3 has 15 residues. The germline V gene encodes CDR1 SNHLY and CDR2 FYNNEI. V shed 6 bases and J 2 bases; nucleotides not matched to a gene: 8.

In DNA form, the CDR3 reads TGCGCCAGCGGCGAAGGGGGGCTGGGGACTGAAGCTTTCTTT. Encoded protein: CASGEGGLGTEAFF. The J gene is TRBJ1-1, the V gene TRBV5-1; tentatively, D is TRBD1 (6 bases). V lost 7 bases, J lost 5 bases, and 18 bases lay in between. Germline V gives CDR1 SGHRS, CDR2 YFSETQ. The CDR3 has 14 residues.

Ten or more counts support this clonotype. This chain links TRBV12-3 or TRBV12-4 with TRBJ2-7; the D gene is possibly TRBD1 (6 bases). The CDR3 totals 13 residues. Trimming cost V 10 bases and J 0 bases, with 13 bases left between them. The CDR3 bases are TGTGCCACCCGACAGGCGATCTCCTACGAGCAGTACTTC. It translates to CATRQAISYEQYF.

Ten or more counts support this clonotype. The rearrangement links TRBV11-2 to TRBJ2-7, with 8 bases that match TRBD2. Germline-derived CDR1 and CDR2 are SGHAT and FQNNGV. J was trimmed by 0 bases and V by 2 bases; bases with no gene match: 6. The CDR3 contains 16 residues. The CDR3: CASSLQGSGGSYEQYF. The DNA for the CDR3 is TGTGCCAGCAGCTTACAAGGAAGCGGGGGCTCCTACGAGCAGTACTTC.

This clonotype was seen ten or more times. V usage is TRBV7-2 and J usage is TRBJ2-5, with TRBD2 identical over 14 bases. The CDR3 consists of 17 residues. Germline CDR1 SGHTA, CDR2 FQGNSA. V shed 0 bases and J 4 bases; nucleotides not matched to a gene: 4. CDR3 DNA: TGTGCCAGCAGCTTAGCGCGGGGACTAGCGGGAGTAGAGACCCAGTACTTC. Residues: CASSLARGLAGVETQYF.

This clonotype appeared many times. The rearrangement links TRBV6-1 to TRBJ2-6; TRBD1 matches at 10 bases. V dropped 6 bases and J dropped 2; count of bases not matched to a gene: 4. Germline V gives CDR1 MNHNS, CDR2 SASEGT. This CDR3 spans 16 amino acids. The CDR3 loop reads CASSKTGGAGANVLTF. The CDR3 DNA follows: TGTGCCAGCAGCAAGACAGGGGGCGCTGGGGCCAACGTCCTGACTTTC.

This clonotype was found a few times. The chain carries TRBV6-4 and TRBJ2-1; TRBD2 matches 13 bases. The V gene's germline CDR1 is MRHNA and CDR2 SNTAGT. This CDR3 has 15 residues. Unmatched junction bases numbered 2, after V lost 2 bases and J lost 7 bases. The CDR3 sequence: CASSDTSGGGNEQFF. The DNA for the CDR3 is TGTGCCAGCAGTGACACTAGCGGGGGGGGTAATGAGCAGTTCTTC.

This clonotype was counted many times. The chain links TRBV7-6 to TRBJ2-7, with D maybe TRBD2 (5 bases). The CDR3 is made up of 16 amino acids. Per germline, CDR1 SGHVS and CDR2 FNYEAQ. Trimming took off 5 bases at V and 3 bases at J, with 20 bases between the two ends. For the CDR3, the DNA is TGTGCCAGCAGCCCTATGATCGGGTCGGGGAGCTACGAGCAGTACTTC. It translates to CASSPMIGSGSYEQYF.